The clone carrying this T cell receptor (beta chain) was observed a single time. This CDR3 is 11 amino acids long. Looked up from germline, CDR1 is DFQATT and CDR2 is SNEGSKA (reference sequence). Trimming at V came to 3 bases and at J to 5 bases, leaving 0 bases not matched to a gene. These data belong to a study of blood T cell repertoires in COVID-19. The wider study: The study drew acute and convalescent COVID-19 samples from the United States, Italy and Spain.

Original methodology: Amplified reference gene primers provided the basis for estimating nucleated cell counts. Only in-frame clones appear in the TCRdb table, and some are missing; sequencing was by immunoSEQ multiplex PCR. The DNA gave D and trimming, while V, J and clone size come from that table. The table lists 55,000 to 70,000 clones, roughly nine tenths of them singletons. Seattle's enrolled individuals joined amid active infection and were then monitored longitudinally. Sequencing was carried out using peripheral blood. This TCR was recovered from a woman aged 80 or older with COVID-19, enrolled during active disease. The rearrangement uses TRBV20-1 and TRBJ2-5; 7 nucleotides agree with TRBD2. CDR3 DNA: TGCAGTGCTAGGGGGGGGGAGACCCAGTACTTC. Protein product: CSARGGETQYF.